This T cell receptor (beta chain) is drawn from a study of T-cell reconstitution after alpha-beta-depleted transplantation in children. Findings of the study overall: The origin of high day-60 TCRbeta diversity in some patients lay in surviving recipient T cells and thymic progenitors. Roughly two months post-transplant, alpha-beta T cells reportedly originated from several hundred graft clones that had expanded. By one year post-transplant, T-cell counts and diversity largely arose from T cells that were newly produced.

A remark on this clonotype: Antigen specificity is unknown.

Unique molecular identifiers featured in how the TCRbeta library was prepared. Each CDR3 protein is one row after TCRdb ran MiXCR on the PCR reads. The profile shows about 1,000,000 distinct CDR3 sequences, roughly 31% of them singletons. The germline V gene has CDR1 LGHDT and CDR2 YNNKEL (reference sequence). The CDR3 covers 16 residues. The trim removed 4 bases at V and 3 bases at J, leaving 8 bases unmatched. The sample consisted of PBMCs, mostly from graft donor cells, taken 360 days after TCRalphabeta/CD19-depleted stem cell transplant. The chain has TRBV3-1 and TRBJ2-1; 8 nucleotides line up with TRBD2. The receptor was derived from a boy in the first two years of life who had a stem cell transplant for SCID, so the T cells may come from the graft donor. The CDR3 DNA is TGTGCCAGCAGCCCCGACAGCGGGAGCTACTACAATGAGCAGTTCTTC. Translation: CASSPDSGSYYNEQFF.